The 21 T cell receptor beta chains presented below share a single source sample, sequenced in a study of OX40 agonist ivuxolimab in advanced cancers. Clones were sequenced by immunoSEQ multiplex PCR, and TCRdb holds only the in-frame ones, with some missing. Here the sample spans some 80,000 clones, about 88% being singletons. The sample in question was CD4+ or CD8+ T cells sorted from blood, obtained in a trial of the OX40 agonist ivuxolimab. These receptors were obtained from an adult with an advanced solid tumor such as melanoma, head and neck, liver or kidney cancer.

The chain recombines TRBV5-1 with TRBJ1-4; D not certain. The CDR3 is 14 residues long. With 2 bases removed from V and 5 bases from J, the gap between germline ends came to 10 bases. Per germline, CDR1 SGHRS and CDR2 YFSETQ. The CDR3 coding sequence is TGCGCCAGCAGCTTATTTCCGGCAAATGAAAAACTGTTTTTT. This sequence encodes CASSLFPANEKLFF.

CDR3 in DNA: TGTGCCAGCAGTTTCCCCGGACAGGACCTCTATGGCTACACCTTC. This codes for CASSFPGQDLYGYTF. The chain couples TRBV28 to TRBJ1-2; 7 bases fit TRBD1. The CDR3 is 15 residues long. The germline V gene encodes CDR1 MDHEN and CDR2 SYDVKM. V gave up 3 bases and J gave up 4 bases; unmatched junction bases: 8.

The gene calls are TRBV18 and TRBJ2-4; D perhaps matches TRBD1 (6 bases). The CDR3 loop spans 15 amino acids. V lost 0 bases, J lost 4 bases, and 10 bases lay in between. Germline V gives CDR1 KGHSH, CDR2 LQKENI. CDR3 DNA: TGTGCCAGCTCACCACCCGACAGGAAAAAAAACATTCAGTACTTC. Translating gives CASSPPDRKKNIQYF.

The genes are TRBV7-2 and TRBJ1-3; D gene unclear. This CDR3 comprises 16 residues. Germline V gene lookup returns CDR1 SGHTA and CDR2 FQGNSA. Deletions cut 1 base from V and 2 bases from J, with 12 bases between. CDR3 loop: CASSLDPWRAGNTIYF. CDR3 coding DNA: TGTGCCAGCAGCTTAGATCCCTGGCGGGCTGGAAACACCATATATTTT. Full variable domain (outside the CDR3, taken from reference TRBV7-2 and TRBJ1-3): GAGVSQSPSNKVTEKGKDVELRCDPISGHTALYWYRQSLGQGLEFLIYFQGNSAPDKSGLPSDRFSAERTGGSVSTLTIQRTQQEDSAVYLCASSLDPWRAGNTIYFGEGSWLTVV.

This chain joins TRBV4-2 and TRBJ1-2, with D possibly TRBD1 on 6 matching bases. The germline CDR1 and CDR2 sequences are LGHNA and YNFKEQ. V was shortened by 0 bases and J by 2 bases, with 13 bases between the two germline ends. The CDR3 consists of 16 residues. The CDR3 sequence is CASSQELSGANYGYTF. DNA for the CDR3: TGTGCCAGCAGCCAAGAACTGTCAGGGGCCAACTATGGCTACACCTTC.

The CDR3 bases are TGTGCCAGCAGCTTATCAGGACAGGGGGCAAGTTCGTACGAGCAGTACTTC. This gives the protein CASSLSGQGASSYEQYF. The V call is TRBV13, the J call TRBJ2-7; 11 bases are shared with TRBD1. CDR1 is PRHDT and CDR2 is FYEKMQ in the germline V gene (reference sequence). The V and J ends lost 2 bases and 4 bases, in that order; junction bases with no gene match: 10. The CDR3 has 17 amino acids. Based on the CDR3 plus reference TRBV13 and TRBJ2-7, the full variable domain is AAGVIQSPRHLIKEKRETATLKCYPIPRHDTVYWYQQGPGQDPQFLISFYEKMQSDKGSIPDRFSAQQFSDYHSELNMSSLELGDSALYFCASSLSGQGASSYEQYFGPGTRLTVT.

The chain combines TRBV5-1 with TRBJ1-2, with 8 positions matching TRBD1. CDR1 is SGHRS and CDR2 is YFSETQ in the germline V gene. This CDR3 spans 14 amino acids. V lost 2 bases to trimming and J lost 8 bases; unmatched junction nucleotides: 8. The CDR3 DNA follows: TGCGCCAGCAGCTTCACAGGACAGGGTGAAGGCTACACCTTC. It codes for CASSFTGQGEGYTF.

The gene calls are TRBV11-2 and TRBJ2-1, with a tentative D call TRBD2 (5 bases). The CDR3 sequence is 12 residues long. V was pared by 8 bases and J by 3 bases, with 8 bases between. Germline assignment: CDR1 SGHAT and CDR2 FQNNGV. The CDR3 nucleotides read TGTGCCAGCGAGGGAGTCTACAATGAGCAGTTCTTC. This encodes CASEGVYNEQFF.

The J gene is TRBJ2-3, the V gene TRBV19; a possible D gene is TRBD1 (6 bases). The ends were cut back, 0 bases at V and 6 bases at J, with 16 bases in the middle. Germline-derived CDR1 and CDR2 are LNHDA and SQIVND (reference sequence). CDR3 length equals 16 residues. This chain's CDR3 is CASSIDGQPTGDTQYF. The DNA for the CDR3 is TGTGCCAGTAGTATAGACGGACAGCCCACGGGGGATACGCAGTATTTT.

The rearrangement uses TRBV10-3 and TRBJ2-2, with D possibly matching TRBD2 (6 bases). The germline CDR1 and CDR2 sequences are ENHRY and SYGVKD. V was shortened by 4 bases and J by 5 bases, with 14 bases between the two germline ends. The CDR3 is 15 amino acids. The CDR3 DNA reads TGTGCCATCAGTGCAATCGCAGGAGGGACCGGGGAGCTGTTTTTT. Protein: CAISAIAGGTGELFF.

The chain links TRBV27 to TRBJ2-7; 7 positions agree with TRBD1. CDR1 is MNHEY and CDR2 is SMNVEV in the germline V gene (reference sequence). The CDR3 length is 13 residues. V lost 2 bases to trimming and J lost 2 bases; unmatched junction nucleotides: 0. In nucleotides, the CDR3 is TGTGCCAGCAGTTTACAGGGGGCCTACGAGCAGTACTTC. Translating it yields CASSLQGAYEQYF.

The chain uses TRBV6-5 and TRBJ2-7; no reliable D call. V was trimmed by 0 bases and J by 3 bases, leaving 12 bases between them. The CDR3 contains 15 residues. Looked up from germline, CDR1 is MNHEY and CDR2 is SVGAGI. The CDR3 loop is CASSYSGYRFYEQYF. The CDR3 nucleotides are TGTGCCAGCAGTTACTCGGGGTATCGGTTCTACGAGCAGTACTTC.

The chain uses TRBV2 and TRBJ2-2; 10 bases agree with TRBD2. This CDR3 is 14 amino acids long. The ends lost 6 bases at V and 8 bases at J; junction bases unmatched: 6. From germline, CDR1 is SNHLY and CDR2 FYNNEI. CDR3 in amino acids: CASRPSGGSGELFF. Here the CDR3 DNA reads TGTGCCAGCAGACCTAGCGGGGGTAGTGGGGAGCTGTTTTTT.

The DNA for the CDR3 is TGTGCCAGCAGCCACAATCGCAGGGGATCGCAGCATTTT. This gives the protein CASSHNRRGSQHF. This chain uses TRBV4-2 with TRBJ1-5, with a possible D match to TRBD1 (6 bases). V lost 3 bases, J lost 13 bases, and 16 bases lay in between. The CDR3 spans 13 residues. Germline CDR1 reads LGHNA; CDR2 reads YNFKEQ.

The V call is TRBV19, the J call TRBJ1-5, with a tentative D call TRBD1 (6 bases). CDR1 is LNHDA and CDR2 is SQIVND in the germline V gene (reference sequence). The CDR3 is 15 amino acids. The ends were cut back, 7 bases at V and 0 bases at J, with 13 bases in the middle. CDR3 region: CASKGQPYSNQPQHF. Here the CDR3 DNA reads TGTGCCAGTAAAGGACAGCCTTATAGCAATCAGCCCCAGCATTTT.

The chain has TRBV18 and TRBJ2-1; D ambiguous. V dropped 1 base and J dropped 0 bases, with 13 bases sitting between them. Germline V lookup: CDR1 KGHSH, CDR2 LQKENI. This CDR3 region has 17 residues. The CDR3 DNA reads as TGTGCCAGCTCACCACTCGCTCCCCAGCGCTCCTACAATGAGCAGTTCTTC. Translating it yields CASSPLAPQRSYNEQFF.

The chain couples TRBV7-2 to TRBJ1-1, with 7 bases aligning to TRBD1. The V gene's germline CDR1 is SGHTA and CDR2 FQGNSA. After removal of 5 bases from V and 5 bases from J, the junction contained 8 bases not matched to a gene. This CDR3 is 14 amino acids long. The chain's CDR3 is CASSLNRGGTEAFF. The CDR3 DNA is TGTGCCAGCAGCCTTAACAGGGGTGGTACTGAAGCTTTCTTT. The complete variable domain, with remaining parts taken from reference TRBV7-2 and TRBJ1-1, reads GAGVSQSPSNKVTEKGKDVELRCDPISGHTALYWYRQSLGQGLEFLIYFQGNSAPDKSGLPSDRFSAERTGGSVSTLTIQRTQQEDSAVYLCASSLNRGGTEAFFGQGTRLTVV.

The V gene is TRBV7-2, the J gene TRBJ1-5; D remains ambiguous. CDR1 is SGHTA, CDR2 FQGNSA, per germline. V lost 4 bases to trimming and J lost 5 bases, with 9 bases between them. This CDR3 spans 13 amino acids. The CDR3 reads CASSWEGYQPQHF. The CDR3 DNA follows: TGTGCCAGCAGCTGGGAGGGTTATCAGCCCCAGCATTTT.

The gene calls are TRBV4-3 and TRBJ2-7, with D tentatively TRBD1 or TRBD2 (5 bases each). Trimming removed 4 bases at V and 6 bases at J, with 22 bases between. The CDR3 spans 16 residues. Germline values: CDR1 LGHNA, CDR2 YSLEER. CDR3 nucleotide sequence: TGCGCCAGCAGCCGTTGGGTTAGGGACGGGACGGGCGAGCAGTACTTC. This codes for CASSRWVRDGTGEQYF.

V gene TRBV11-2 combines with J gene TRBJ2-2; D is unclear. CDR1 is SGHAT and CDR2 is FQNNGV in the germline V gene. Trimming removed 2 bases at V and 4 bases at J, with 8 bases between. CDR3 length: 14 residues. CDR3 protein: CASSLIFVTGELFF. CDR3 DNA: TGTGCCAGCAGCTTAATCTTCGTCACCGGGGAGCTGTTTTTT. Using reference TRBV11-2 and TRBJ2-2 for the parts outside the CDR3, the full variable domain is EAGVAQSPRYKIIEKRQSVAFWCNPISGHATLYWYQQILGQGPKLLIQFQNNGVVDDSQLPKDRFSAERLKGVDSTLKIQPAKLEDSAVYLCASSLIFVTGELFFGEGSRLTVL.

V and J are TRBV27 and TRBJ2-2; D unresolved. The CDR3 extends over 14 amino acids. Germline lookup yields CDR1 MNHEY and CDR2 SMNVEV (reference sequence). V was cut by 6 bases and J by 0 bases, with 8 bases left in between. This chain's CDR3 is CASSPDANTGELFF. In nucleotides, the CDR3 is TGTGCCAGCAGCCCTGATGCGAACACCGGGGAGCTGTTTTTT.